This T cell receptor (beta chain) was obtained from a study of Ad26.COV2.S vaccination and SARS-CoV-2 variants. The germline V gene encodes CDR1 KGHDR and CDR2 SFDVKD. This CDR3 contains 13 residues. V lost 2 bases to trimming and J lost 6 bases, with 9 bases between them. Treatment here: about 20 received Ad26.COV2.S at low or high dose, single or two shots; about 5 received placebo; per-sample allocation not given. Day 63 after the first injection of vaccine or placebo was the sampling time. Vaccination employed an Ad26 vector expressing the Wuhan-strain SARS-CoV-2 spike. TCRdb's copy holds only in-frame clones and misses some; the assay was immunoSEQ multiplex PCR. The repertoire includes hundreds of thousands of clones, around 89% of them detected once, and nearly 1.5% sits in the top ten. This clone was seen just once.

Specimen: peripheral blood, collected in a trial of Ad26.COV2.S vaccine versus placebo. This chain links TRBV24-1 with TRBJ1-2; perhaps TRBD1 as D (5 bases). The origin of this receptor is a person aged 18-65 years who received the Ad26.COV2.S COVID-19 vaccine or a placebo. As DNA, the CDR3 is TGTGCCACCAGTGATTCAGCAGGGAATGGCTACACCTTC. Protein: CATSDSAGNGYTF.